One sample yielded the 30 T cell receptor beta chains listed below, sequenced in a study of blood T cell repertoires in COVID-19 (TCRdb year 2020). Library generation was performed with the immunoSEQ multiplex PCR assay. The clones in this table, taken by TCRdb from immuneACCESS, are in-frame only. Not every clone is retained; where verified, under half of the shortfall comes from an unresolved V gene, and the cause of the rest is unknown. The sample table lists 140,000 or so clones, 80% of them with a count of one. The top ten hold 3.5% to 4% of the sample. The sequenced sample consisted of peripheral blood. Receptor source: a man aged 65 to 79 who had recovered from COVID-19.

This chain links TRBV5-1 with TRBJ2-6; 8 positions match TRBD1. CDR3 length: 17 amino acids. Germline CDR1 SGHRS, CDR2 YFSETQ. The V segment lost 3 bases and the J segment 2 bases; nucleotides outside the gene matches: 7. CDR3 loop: CASSSHTGGTGANVLTF. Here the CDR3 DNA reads TGCGCCAGCAGCTCTCACACAGGGGGTACTGGGGCCAACGTCCTGACTTTC.

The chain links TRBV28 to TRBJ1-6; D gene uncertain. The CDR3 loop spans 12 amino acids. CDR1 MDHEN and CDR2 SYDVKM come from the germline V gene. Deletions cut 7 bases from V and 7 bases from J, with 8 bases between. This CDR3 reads CASNSVNSPLHF. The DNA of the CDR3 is TGTGCCAGCAACAGTGTAAATTCACCCCTCCACTTT.

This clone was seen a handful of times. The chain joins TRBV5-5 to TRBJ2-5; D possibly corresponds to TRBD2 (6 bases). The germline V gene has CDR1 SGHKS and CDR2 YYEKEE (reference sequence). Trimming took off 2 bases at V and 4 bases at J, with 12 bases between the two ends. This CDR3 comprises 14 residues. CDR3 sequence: CASSLRGRRETQYF. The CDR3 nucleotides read TGTGCCAGCAGCTTAAGAGGGAGGAGAGAGACCCAGTACTTC.

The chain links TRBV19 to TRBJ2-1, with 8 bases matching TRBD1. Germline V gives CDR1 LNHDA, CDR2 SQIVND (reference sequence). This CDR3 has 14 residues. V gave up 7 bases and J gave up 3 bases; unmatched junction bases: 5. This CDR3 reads CASKRGQDYNEQFF. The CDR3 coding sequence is TGTGCCAGTAAGAGGGGACAGGACTACAATGAGCAGTTCTTC.

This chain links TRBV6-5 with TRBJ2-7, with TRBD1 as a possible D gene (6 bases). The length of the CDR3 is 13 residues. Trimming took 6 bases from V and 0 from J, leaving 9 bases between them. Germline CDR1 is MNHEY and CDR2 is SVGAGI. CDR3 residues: CASRRTASYEQYF. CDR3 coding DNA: TGTGCCAGCAGAAGGACAGCCTCCTACGAGCAGTACTTC.

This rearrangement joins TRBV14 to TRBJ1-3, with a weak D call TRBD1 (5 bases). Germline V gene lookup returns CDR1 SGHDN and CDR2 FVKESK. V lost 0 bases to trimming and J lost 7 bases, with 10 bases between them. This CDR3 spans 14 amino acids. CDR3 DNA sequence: TGTGCCAGCAGCCAAGATCAGGGTCGGAACACCATATATTTT. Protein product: CASSQDQGRNTIYF. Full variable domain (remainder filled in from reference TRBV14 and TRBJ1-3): EAGVTQFPSHSVIEKGQTVTLRCDPISGHDNLYWYRRVMGKEIKFLLHFVKESKQDESGMPNNRFLAERTGGTYSTLKVQPAELEDSGVYFCASSQDQGRNTIYFGEGSWLTVV.

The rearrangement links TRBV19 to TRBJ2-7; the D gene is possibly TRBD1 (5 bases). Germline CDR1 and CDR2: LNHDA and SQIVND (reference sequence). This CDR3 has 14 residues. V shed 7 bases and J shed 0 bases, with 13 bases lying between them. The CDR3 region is CASKRQSSSYEQYF. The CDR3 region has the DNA TGTGCCAGTAAGAGACAGAGCAGCTCCTACGAGCAGTACTTC.

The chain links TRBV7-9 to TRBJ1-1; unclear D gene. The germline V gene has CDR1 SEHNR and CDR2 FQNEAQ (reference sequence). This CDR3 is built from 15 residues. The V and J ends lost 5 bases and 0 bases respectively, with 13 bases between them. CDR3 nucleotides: TGTGCCAGCAGCGGGGTCGGACTGATGAACACTGAAGCTTTCTTT. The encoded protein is CASSGVGLMNTEAFF.

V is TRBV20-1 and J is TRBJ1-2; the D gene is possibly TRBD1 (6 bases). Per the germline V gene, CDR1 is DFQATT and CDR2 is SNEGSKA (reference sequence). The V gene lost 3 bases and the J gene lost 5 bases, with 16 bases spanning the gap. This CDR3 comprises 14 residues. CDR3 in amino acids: CSASREGTSYGYTF. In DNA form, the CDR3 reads TGCAGTGCTAGTAGAGAGGGGACAAGTTATGGCTACACCTTC.

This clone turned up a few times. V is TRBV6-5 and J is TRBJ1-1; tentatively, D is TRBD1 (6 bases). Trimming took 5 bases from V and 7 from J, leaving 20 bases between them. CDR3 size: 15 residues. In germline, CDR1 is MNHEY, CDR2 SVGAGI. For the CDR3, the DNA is TGTGCCAGCAGTCAGGACAGTTCTCCATATTTTGAAGCTTTCTTT. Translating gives CASSQDSSPYFEAFF.

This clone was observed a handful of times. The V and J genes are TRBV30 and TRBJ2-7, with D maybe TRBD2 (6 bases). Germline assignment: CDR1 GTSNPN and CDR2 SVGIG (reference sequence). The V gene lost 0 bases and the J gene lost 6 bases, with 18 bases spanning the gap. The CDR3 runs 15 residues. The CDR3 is CAWSVLEGAVFEQYF. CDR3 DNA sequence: TGTGCCTGGAGTGTACTGGAGGGAGCGGTTTTCGAGCAGTACTTC.

The CDR3: CASSQVAREERKYF. CDR3 bases: TGCGCCAGCAGCCAAGTAGCCCGGGAGGAAAGGAAGTACTTC. This chain joins TRBV4-1 and TRBJ2-7; 7 nucleotides agree with TRBD2. Germline V CDR1 and CDR2: MGHRA, YSYEKL. With V trimmed by 1 base and J by 11 bases, 11 bases remained unmatched. This CDR3 comprises 14 residues.

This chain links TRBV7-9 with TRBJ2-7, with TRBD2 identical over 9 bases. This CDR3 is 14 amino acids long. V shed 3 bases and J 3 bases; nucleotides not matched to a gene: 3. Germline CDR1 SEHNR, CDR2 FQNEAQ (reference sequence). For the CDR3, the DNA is TGTGCCAGCAGCTTGTGGCGGGAGGGCTACGAGCAGTACTTC. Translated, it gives CASSLWREGYEQYF.

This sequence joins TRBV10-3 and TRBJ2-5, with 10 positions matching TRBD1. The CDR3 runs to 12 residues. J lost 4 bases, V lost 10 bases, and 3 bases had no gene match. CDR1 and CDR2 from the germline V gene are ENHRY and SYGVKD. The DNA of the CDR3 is TGTGCCACCGGACAGGGGGGAGAGACCCAGTACTTC. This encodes CATGQGGETQYF.

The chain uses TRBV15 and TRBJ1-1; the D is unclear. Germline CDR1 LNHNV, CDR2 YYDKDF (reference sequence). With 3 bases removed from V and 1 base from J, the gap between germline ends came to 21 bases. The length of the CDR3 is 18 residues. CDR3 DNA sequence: TGTGCCACCAGCAGTATGCCCCGGGTCCGAAGTTGGAACACTGAAGCTTTCTTT. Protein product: CATSSMPRVRSWNTEAFF. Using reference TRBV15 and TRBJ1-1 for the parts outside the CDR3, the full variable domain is DAMVIQNPRYQVTQFGKPVTLSCSQTLNHNVMYWYQQKSSQAPKLLFHYYDKDFNNEADTPDNFQSRRPNTSFCFLDIRSPGLGDTAMYLCATSSMPRVRSWNTEAFFGQGTRLTVV.

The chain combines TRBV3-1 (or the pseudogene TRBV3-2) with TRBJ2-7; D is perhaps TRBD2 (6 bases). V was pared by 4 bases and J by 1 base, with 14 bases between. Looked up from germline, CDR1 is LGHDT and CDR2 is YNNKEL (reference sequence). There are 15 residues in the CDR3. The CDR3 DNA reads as TGTGCCAGCAGCCTGACTAGTTTTGGGTCCTACGAGCAGTACTTC. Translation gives CASSLTSFGSYEQYF.

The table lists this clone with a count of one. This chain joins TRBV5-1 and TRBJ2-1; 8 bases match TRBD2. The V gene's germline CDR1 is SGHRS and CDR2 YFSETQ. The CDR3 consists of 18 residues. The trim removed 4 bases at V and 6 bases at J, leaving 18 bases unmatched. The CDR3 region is CASSPPLAGTGGANEQFF. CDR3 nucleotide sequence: TGCGCCAGCAGCCCACCGTTAGCGGGGACTGGGGGGGCCAATGAGCAGTTCTTC.

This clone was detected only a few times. The CDR3 region has the DNA TGTGCCAGTAGACTACCCGGGGCAGATACGCAGTATTTT. The encoded protein is CASRLPGADTQYF. This sequence joins TRBV19 and TRBJ2-3; tentatively, D is TRBD2 (5 bases). Trimming stripped 6 bases from V and 4 bases from J, with 11 bases between. This CDR3 comprises 13 residues. Germline V gives CDR1 LNHDA, CDR2 SQIVND (reference sequence).

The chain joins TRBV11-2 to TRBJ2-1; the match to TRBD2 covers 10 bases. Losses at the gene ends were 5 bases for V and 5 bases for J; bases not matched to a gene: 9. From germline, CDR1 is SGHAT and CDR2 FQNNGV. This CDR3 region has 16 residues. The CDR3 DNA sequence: TGTGCCAGCAGCCCACGGACTAGCGGATCTAACAATGAGCAGTTCTTC. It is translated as CASSPRTSGSNNEQFF.

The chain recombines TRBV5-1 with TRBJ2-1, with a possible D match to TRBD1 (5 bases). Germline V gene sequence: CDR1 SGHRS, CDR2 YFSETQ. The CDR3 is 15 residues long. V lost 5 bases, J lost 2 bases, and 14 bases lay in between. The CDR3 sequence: CASSSQGSPYNEQFF. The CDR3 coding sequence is TGCGCCAGCAGTTCGCAGGGTTCGCCCTACAATGAGCAGTTCTTC.

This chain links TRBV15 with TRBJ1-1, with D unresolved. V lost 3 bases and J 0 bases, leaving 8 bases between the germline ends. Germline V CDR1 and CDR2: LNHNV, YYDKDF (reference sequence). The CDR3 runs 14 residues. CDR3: CATSSLTLNTEAFF. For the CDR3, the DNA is TGTGCCACCAGCAGCCTGACACTGAACACTGAAGCTTTCTTT.

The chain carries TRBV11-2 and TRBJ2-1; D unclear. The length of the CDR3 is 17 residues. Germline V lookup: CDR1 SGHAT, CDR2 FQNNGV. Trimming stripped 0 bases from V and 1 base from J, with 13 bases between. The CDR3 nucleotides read TGTGCCAGCAGCTTAGAAGCTCAGGCCGTTTCCTACAATGAGCAGTTCTTC. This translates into CASSLEAQAVSYNEQFF.

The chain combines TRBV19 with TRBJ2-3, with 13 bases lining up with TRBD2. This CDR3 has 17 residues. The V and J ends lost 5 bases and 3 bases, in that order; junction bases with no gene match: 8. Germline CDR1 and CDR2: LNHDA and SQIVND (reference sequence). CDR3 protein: CASSSGTSGIRTDTQYF. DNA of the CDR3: TGTGCCAGTAGTTCAGGGACTAGCGGGATTAGGACAGATACGCAGTATTTT.

The CDR3 region has the DNA TGTGCCAGCACCCCGGCGGGGGGATCCACTGAAGCTTTCTTT. This sequence encodes CASTPAGGSTEAFF. The rearrangement joins TRBV7-8 to TRBJ1-1; tentative D call: TRBD1 (5 bases). The CDR3 has 14 amino acids. Trimming removed 7 bases at V and 4 bases at J, with 16 bases between. Germline V CDR1 and CDR2: SGHVS, FQNEAQ.

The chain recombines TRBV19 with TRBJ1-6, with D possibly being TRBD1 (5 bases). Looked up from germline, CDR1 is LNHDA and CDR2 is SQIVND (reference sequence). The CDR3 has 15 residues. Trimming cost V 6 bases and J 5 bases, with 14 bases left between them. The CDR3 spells CASRKPGLHNSPLHF. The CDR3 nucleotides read TGTGCCAGTAGGAAACCGGGACTGCATAATTCACCCCTCCACTTT.

Here the CDR3 reads CASRYRYRAQETQYF. Here the CDR3 DNA reads TGTGCCAGCAGATACAGGTACAGGGCCCAAGAGACCCAGTACTTC. This chain connects TRBV2 to TRBJ2-5; TRBD1 might be the D (6 bases). Per the germline V gene, CDR1 is SNHLY and CDR2 is FYNNEI. CDR3 length equals 15 residues. V was shortened by 6 bases and J by 1 base, with 15 bases between the two germline ends.

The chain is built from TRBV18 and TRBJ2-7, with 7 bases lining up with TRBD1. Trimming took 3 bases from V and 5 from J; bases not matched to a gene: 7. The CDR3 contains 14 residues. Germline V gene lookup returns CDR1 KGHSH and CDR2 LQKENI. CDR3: CASSPTQGDNEQYF. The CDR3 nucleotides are TGTGCCAGCTCACCGACCCAGGGGGACAACGAGCAGTACTTC.

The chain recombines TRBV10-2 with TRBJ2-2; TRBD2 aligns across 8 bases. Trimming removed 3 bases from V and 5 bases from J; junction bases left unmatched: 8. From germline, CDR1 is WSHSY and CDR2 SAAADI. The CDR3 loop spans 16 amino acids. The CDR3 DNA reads TGCGCCAGCAGTGACCCGGGAGGGAAAGTAACCGGGGAGCTGTTTTTT. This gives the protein CASSDPGGKVTGELFF.

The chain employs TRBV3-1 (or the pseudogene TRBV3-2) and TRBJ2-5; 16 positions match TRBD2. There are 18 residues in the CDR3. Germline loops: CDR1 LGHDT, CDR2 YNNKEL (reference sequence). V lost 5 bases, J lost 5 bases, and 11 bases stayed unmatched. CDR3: CASSGTSGRGLVRETQYF. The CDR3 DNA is TGTGCCAGCAGCGGGACTAGCGGGAGGGGATTGGTTCGGGAGACCCAGTACTTC.

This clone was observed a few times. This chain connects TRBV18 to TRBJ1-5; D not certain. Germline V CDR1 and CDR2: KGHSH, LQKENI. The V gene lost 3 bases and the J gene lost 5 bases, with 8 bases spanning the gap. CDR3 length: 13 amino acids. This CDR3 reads CASSPRQDQPQHF. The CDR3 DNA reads TGTGCCAGCTCACCCCGGCAGGATCAGCCCCAGCATTTT. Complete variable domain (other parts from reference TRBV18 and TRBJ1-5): NAGVMQNPRHLVRRRGQEARLRCSPMKGHSHVYWYRQLPEEGLKFMVYLQKENIIDESGMPKERFSAEFPKEGPSILRIQQVVRGDSAAYFCASSPRQDQPQHFGDGTRLSIL.